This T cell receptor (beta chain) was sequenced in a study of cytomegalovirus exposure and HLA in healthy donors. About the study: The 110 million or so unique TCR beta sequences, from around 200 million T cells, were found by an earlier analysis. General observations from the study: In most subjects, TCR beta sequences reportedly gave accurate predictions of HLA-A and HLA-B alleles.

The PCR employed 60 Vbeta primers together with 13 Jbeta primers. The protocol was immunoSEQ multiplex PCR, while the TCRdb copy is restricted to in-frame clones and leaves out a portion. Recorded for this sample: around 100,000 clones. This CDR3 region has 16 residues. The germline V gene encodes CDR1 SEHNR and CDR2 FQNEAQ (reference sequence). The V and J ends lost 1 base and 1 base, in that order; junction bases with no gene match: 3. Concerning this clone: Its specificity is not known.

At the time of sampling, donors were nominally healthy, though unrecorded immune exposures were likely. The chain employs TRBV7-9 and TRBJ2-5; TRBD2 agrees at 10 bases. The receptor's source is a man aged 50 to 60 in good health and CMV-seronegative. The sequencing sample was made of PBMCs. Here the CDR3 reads CASSLGVAGGQETQYF. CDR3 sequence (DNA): TGTGCCAGCAGCTTAGGTGTAGCGGGGGGCCAAGAGACCCAGTACTTC.